This T cell receptor (beta chain) is from a study of shared T cell receptors in the human thymus. The protocol was immunoSEQ multiplex PCR, while the TCRdb copy is restricted to in-frame clones and leaves out a portion. In the table there are a few hundred thousand clones, approximately 95% of which are singletons. The CDR3 covers 16 residues. Looked up from germline, CDR1 is LNHNV and CDR2 is YYDKDF (reference sequence). Trimming removed 0 bases at V and 1 base at J, with 12 bases between. Sequenced input: thymocytes. The chain carries TRBV15 and TRBJ1-1; D remains ambiguous. The sequence came from a human donor. For the CDR3, the DNA is TGTGCCACCAGCAGAGATGGTAATATGAGGAACACTGAAGCTTTCTTT. Amino acid sequence: CATSRDGNMRNTEAFF.